Given below is one T cell receptor (beta chain) in context. At one end, the junction sequence differs from germline, possibly due to a read error. The germline V gene has CDR1 SGHRS and CDR2 YFSETQ. This CDR3 spans 14 amino acids. A single record per CDR3 protein comes from TCRdb applying MiXCR to the RACE reads. The sample carries under 200,000 distinct CDR3 sequences, about a quarter recorded once. Time point specified: patch test 3, about 24 weeks after DPC sensitization. Noted treatment: therapeutic diphenylcyclopropenone sensitization with weekly scalp DPC. This entry is derived from a study of human T cells and chemical hapten exposure.

This receptor was obtained from a woman under 30 with alopecia areata. Some clones in this sample may be carry-over from other donors' samples. The starting material was whole blood, obtained in connection with sensitization to the hapten diphenylcyclopropenone (DPC). The chain joins TRBV5-1 to TRBJ2-2; 10 nucleotides agree with TRBD2. The CDR3 DNA sequence: TGCACCAGCAAAGGACTAGCGGTATCCGGGGAGCTGTTTTTT. Amino acid sequence: CTSKGLAVSGELFF.